Listed here are 15 T cell receptor beta chains from one sample, sequenced in a study of cytomegalovirus exposure and HLA in healthy donors. In the PCR, 60 Vbeta and 13 Jbeta primers were used. The method was immunoSEQ multiplex PCR; TCRdb's version includes in-frame clones alone and lacks a portion of them. Of 150,000 to 200,000 clones in the sample, about 80% were seen once. Sequencing was carried out using PBMCs. The origin of the receptors is a man aged 18 to 29 in good health and CMV-seropositive.

This CDR3 is CASSPSGSWDEQYF. The DNA for the CDR3 is TGTGCCAGCAGCCCGAGCGGGAGCTGGGACGAGCAGTACTTC. The chain employs TRBV7-2 and TRBJ2-7; 8 nucleotides match TRBD2. CDR3 length equals 14 residues. V lost 5 bases and J lost 5; bases outside the gene matches: 8. From germline, CDR1 is SGHTA and CDR2 FQGNSA. The full variable domain, in which reference TRBV7-2 and TRBJ2-7 provide the parts outside the CDR3, is GAGVSQSPSNKVTEKGKDVELRCDPISGHTALYWYRQSLGQGLEFLIYFQGNSAPDKSGLPSDRFSAERTGGSVSTLTIQRTQQEDSAVYLCASSPSGSWDEQYFGPGTRLTVT.

This chain connects TRBV5-5 to TRBJ1-5; TRBD1 aligns across 9 bases. The CDR3 loop spans 16 amino acids. Per the germline V gene, CDR1 is SGHKS and CDR2 is YYEKEE (reference sequence). J lost 6 bases, V lost 1 base, and 8 bases had no gene match. The CDR3 spells CASSLTIQGAFQPQHF. The DNA of the CDR3 is TGTGCCAGCAGCTTGACAATACAGGGGGCATTTCAGCCCCAGCATTTT. Based on the CDR3 plus reference TRBV5-5 and TRBJ1-5, the full variable domain is DAGVTQSPTHLIKTRGQQVTLRCSPISGHKSVSWYQQVLGQGPQFIFQYYEKEERGRGNFPDRFSARQFPNYSSELNVNALLLGDSALYLCASSLTIQGAFQPQHFGDGTRLSIL.

The rearrangement uses TRBV4-1 and TRBJ2-7, with D tentatively TRBD2 (5 bases). V was pared by 4 bases and J by 7 bases, with 14 bases between. This CDR3 is built from 13 residues. Germline CDR1 is MGHRA and CDR2 is YSYEKL. The chain's CDR3 is CASSLSRTLEQYF. In nucleotides, the CDR3 is TGCGCCAGCAGCCTCTCCAGGACTTTGGAGCAGTACTTC.

The rearrangement joins TRBV5-1 to TRBJ2-3; weak D call: TRBD2 (6 bases). V was cut by 4 bases and J by 5 bases, with 14 bases left in between. Germline assignment: CDR1 SGHRS and CDR2 YFSETQ. The CDR3 length is 14 residues. CDR3 in DNA: TGCGCCAGCAGCACCGAAAGACTAGAAGATACGCAGTATTTT. This translates into CASSTERLEDTQYF.

This chain joins TRBV11-2 and TRBJ2-5, with TRBD2 identical over 15 bases. Germline V CDR1 and CDR2: SGHAT, FQNNGV. This CDR3 region has 17 residues. J gave up 5 bases and V 4 bases, and 8 bases lay outside the gene matches. The CDR3, as DNA: TGTGCCAGCAGCTCGGGGACTAGCGGGAGGACCCAGGAGACCCAGTACTTC. Translating it yields CASSSGTSGRTQETQYF. Variable domain in full (rest from reference TRBV11-2 and TRBJ2-5): EAGVAQSPRYKIIEKRQSVAFWCNPISGHATLYWYQQILGQGPKLLIQFQNNGVVDDSQLPKDRFSAERLKGVDSTLKIQPAKLEDSAVYLCASSSGTSGRTQETQYFGPGTRLLVL.

The chain uses TRBV5-1 and TRBJ2-7; D gene ambiguous. V was pared by 4 bases and J by 5 bases, with 19 bases between. Germline V gives CDR1 SGHRS, CDR2 YFSETQ. The length of the CDR3 is 15 residues. The CDR3 DNA reads TGCGCCAGCAGCCCCCAACTTTTGGGCGCCGACGAGCAGTACTTC. Its translation: CASSPQLLGADEQYF.

This clone was seen only once. The chain uses TRBV27 and TRBJ2-7, with 10 bases that match TRBD2. Unmatched junction bases numbered 8, after V lost 2 bases and J lost 4 bases. This CDR3 has 16 residues. The germline V gene has CDR1 MNHEY and CDR2 SMNVEV (reference sequence). In DNA form, the CDR3 reads TGTGCCAGCAGTTTAAAACCCGGACTAGCGGAGTACGAGCAGTACTTC. As protein: CASSLKPGLAEYEQYF.

The chain joins TRBV12-5 to TRBJ1-5, with 9 bases that match TRBD1. The CDR3 has 18 amino acids. CDR1 and CDR2 from the germline V gene are LGHNT and FRNRAP. Trimming cost V 2 bases and J 6 bases; bases outside gene matches: 14. The chain's CDR3 is CASGLKAPDGTGFQPQHF. Here the CDR3 DNA reads TGTGCTAGTGGTTTGAAAGCCCCCGACGGGACAGGGTTTCAGCCCCAGCATTTT.

The chain couples TRBV9 to TRBJ2-7, with TRBD1 matching 12 bases. Germline V gives CDR1 SGDLS, CDR2 YYNGEE. The CDR3 has 15 amino acids. The ends lost 4 bases at V and 6 bases at J; junction bases unmatched: 8. CDR3 sequence (DNA): TGTGCCAGCAGCCCTGACGGGACAGGGGGCGGCGAGCAGTACTTC. It yields the protein CASSPDGTGGGEQYF. Using reference TRBV9 and TRBJ2-7 for the parts outside the CDR3, the full variable domain is DSGVTQTPKHLITATGQRVTLRCSPRSGDLSVYWYQQSLDQGLQFLIQYYNGEERAKGNILERFSAQQFPDLHSELNLSSLELGDSALYFCASSPDGTGGGEQYFGPGTRLTVT.

The genes are TRBV29-1 and TRBJ1-1, with D maybe TRBD1 (6 bases). Germline V gene sequence: CDR1 SQVTM, CDR2 ANQGSEA. The CDR3 contains 13 residues. V dropped 5 bases and J dropped 5 bases, with 15 bases sitting between them. DNA for the CDR3: TGCAGCGTTCACCTGACAGGCCGTACTGAAGCTTTCTTT. It codes for CSVHLTGRTEAFF. Drawing the rest from reference TRBV29-1 and TRBJ1-1, the complete variable domain is SAVISQKPSRDICQRGTSLTIQCQVDSQVTMMFWYRQQPGQSLTLIATANQGSEATYESGFVIDKFPISRPNLTFSTLTVSNMSPEDSSIYLCSVHLTGRTEAFFGQGTRLTVV.

V and J are TRBV5-1 and TRBJ2-7; D gene uncertain. This CDR3 region has 13 residues. V was trimmed by 2 bases and J by 2 bases, leaving 8 bases between them. Germline CDR1 is SGHRS and CDR2 is YFSETQ. The CDR3 loop is CASSFPDTYEQYF. The CDR3 DNA sequence: TGCGCCAGCAGCTTCCCAGACACCTACGAGCAGTACTTC. Based on the CDR3 plus reference TRBV5-1 and TRBJ2-7, the full variable domain is KAGVTQTPRYLIKTRGQQVTLSCSPISGHRSVSWYQQTPGQGLQFLFEYFSETQRNKGNFPGRFSGRQFSNSRSEMNVSTLELGDSALYLCASSFPDTYEQYFGPGTRLTVT.

V usage is TRBV5-1 and J usage is TRBJ2-1; 8 bases line up with TRBD1. V trimming: 2 bases; J trimming: 6 bases; junction bases outside the gene matches: 10. CDR3 length equals 16 residues. In germline, CDR1 is SGHRS, CDR2 YFSETQ. CDR3 bases: TGCGCCAGCAGCTTTCCGGACAGGGAGGTTCTCAATGAGCAGTTCTTC. Translated: CASSFPDREVLNEQFF.

On this clone: The CDR3 carries no conserved terminal phenylalanine or tryptophan, so it likely arises from a read error. The V gene is TRBV12-5, the J gene TRBJ1-6; D remains unclear. V lost 1 base and J lost 0, with 7 bases in between. The CDR3 consists of 16 residues. Germline loops: CDR1 LGHNT, CDR2 FRNRAP. The CDR3 DNA reads as TGTGCTAGTGGTTTGGAGACAAGCTCCTATAATTCACCCCTCCACCTT. This codes for CASGLETSSYNSPLHL.

The rearrangement joins TRBV6-1 to TRBJ2-7; TRBD1 matches 7 bases. Germline V gene data show CDR1 as MNHNS and CDR2 as SASEGT. The J segment lost 2 bases and the V segment lost 7 bases, leaving 11 bases of the junction unmatched. This CDR3 is 15 amino acids long. CDR3 region: CASTPKRDSTYEQYF. The CDR3 DNA reads TGTGCCAGCACCCCGAAGAGGGACAGCACCTACGAGCAGTACTTC.

This sequence joins TRBV19 and TRBJ2-2, with unresolved D. Germline V CDR1 and CDR2: LNHDA, SQIVND (reference sequence). V lost 3 bases and J lost 6, with 17 bases in between. The CDR3 length is 16 residues. The CDR3 protein is CASSILSPTQAGELFF. The CDR3 DNA reads as TGTGCCAGTAGTATTCTCTCCCCCACCCAGGCCGGGGAGCTGTTTTTT.